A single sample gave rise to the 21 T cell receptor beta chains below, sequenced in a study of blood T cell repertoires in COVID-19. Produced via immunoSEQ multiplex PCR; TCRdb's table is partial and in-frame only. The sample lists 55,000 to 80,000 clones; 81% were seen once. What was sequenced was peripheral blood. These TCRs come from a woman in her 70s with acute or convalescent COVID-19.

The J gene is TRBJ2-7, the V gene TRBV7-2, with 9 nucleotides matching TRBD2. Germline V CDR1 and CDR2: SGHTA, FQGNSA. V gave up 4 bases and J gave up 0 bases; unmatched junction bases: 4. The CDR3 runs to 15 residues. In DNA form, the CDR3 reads TGTGCCAGCAGCTCCTCACTAGCGGGCTCCTACGAGCAGTACTTC. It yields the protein CASSSSLAGSYEQYF.

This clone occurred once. The CDR3 sequence is CASSFLSSGRGETQYF. DNA for the CDR3: TGTGCCAGCAGCTTCCTTTCGAGCGGGAGAGGGGAGACCCAGTACTTC. This rearrangement joins TRBV7-2 to TRBJ2-5; TRBD2 matches at 8 bases. With V trimmed by 3 bases and J by 5 bases, 11 bases remained unmatched. The CDR3 is made up of 16 amino acids. The germline CDR1 and CDR2 sequences are SGHTA and FQGNSA.

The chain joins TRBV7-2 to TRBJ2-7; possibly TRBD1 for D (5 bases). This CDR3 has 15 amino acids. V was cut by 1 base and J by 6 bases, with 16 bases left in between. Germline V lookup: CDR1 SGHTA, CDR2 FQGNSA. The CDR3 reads CASSLDHWTPSEQYF. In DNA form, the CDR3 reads TGTGCCAGCAGCTTAGATCACTGGACACCCAGCGAGCAGTACTTC.

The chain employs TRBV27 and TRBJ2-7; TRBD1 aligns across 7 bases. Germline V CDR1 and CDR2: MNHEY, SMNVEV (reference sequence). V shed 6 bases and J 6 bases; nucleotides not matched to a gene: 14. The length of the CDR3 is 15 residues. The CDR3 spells CASRNTGEPLGEQYF. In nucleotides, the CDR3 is TGTGCCAGCAGAAACACAGGGGAGCCCTTAGGCGAGCAGTACTTC.

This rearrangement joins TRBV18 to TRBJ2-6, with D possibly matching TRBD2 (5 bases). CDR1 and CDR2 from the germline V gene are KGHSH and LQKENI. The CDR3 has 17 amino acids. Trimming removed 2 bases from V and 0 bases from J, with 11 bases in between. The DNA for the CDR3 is TGTGCCAGCTCACCAATTGGAGGAAGCTCTGGGGCCAACGTCCTGACTTTC. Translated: CASSPIGGSSGANVLTF.

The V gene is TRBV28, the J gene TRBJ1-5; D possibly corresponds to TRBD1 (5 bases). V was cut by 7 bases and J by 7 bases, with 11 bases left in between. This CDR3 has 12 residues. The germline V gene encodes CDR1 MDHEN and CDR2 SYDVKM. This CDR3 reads CASIQVGQPQHF. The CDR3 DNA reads TGTGCCAGCATACAGGTTGGACAGCCCCAGCATTTT.

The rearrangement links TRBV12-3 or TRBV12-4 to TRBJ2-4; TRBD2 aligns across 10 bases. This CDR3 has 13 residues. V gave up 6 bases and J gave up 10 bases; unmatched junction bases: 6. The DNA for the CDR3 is TGTGCCAGCAGAAGTCTAGCGGGGGAGATTCAGTACTTC. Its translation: CASRSLAGEIQYF.

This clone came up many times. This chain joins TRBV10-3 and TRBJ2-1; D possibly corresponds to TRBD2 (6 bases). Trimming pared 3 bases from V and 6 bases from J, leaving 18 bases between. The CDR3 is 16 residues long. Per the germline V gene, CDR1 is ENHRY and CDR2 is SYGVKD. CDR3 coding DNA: TGTGCCATCAGTGAATTCTCCGGGAGTAGGGGCAATGAGCAGTTCTTC. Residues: CAISEFSGSRGNEQFF.

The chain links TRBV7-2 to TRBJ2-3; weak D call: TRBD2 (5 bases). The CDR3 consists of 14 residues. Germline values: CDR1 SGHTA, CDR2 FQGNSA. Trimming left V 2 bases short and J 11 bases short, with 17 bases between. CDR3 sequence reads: CASSLTGYPGGQYF. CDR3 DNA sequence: TGTGCCAGCAGCTTAACCGGGTATCCCGGAGGGCAGTATTTT.

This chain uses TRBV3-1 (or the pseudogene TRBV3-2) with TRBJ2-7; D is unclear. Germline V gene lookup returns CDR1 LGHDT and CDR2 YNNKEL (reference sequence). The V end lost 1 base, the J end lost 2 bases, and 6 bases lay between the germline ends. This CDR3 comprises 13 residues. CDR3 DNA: TGTGCCAGCAGCCAAGGCAGTACCTACGAGCAGTACTTC. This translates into CASSQGSTYEQYF.

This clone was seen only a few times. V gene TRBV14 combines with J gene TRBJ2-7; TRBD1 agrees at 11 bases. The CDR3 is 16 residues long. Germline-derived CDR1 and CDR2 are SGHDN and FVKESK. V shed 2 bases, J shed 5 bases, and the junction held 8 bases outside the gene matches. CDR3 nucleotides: TGTGCCAGCAGCCAATGGTTGGGACAGGGGGGGAACGAGCAGTACTTC. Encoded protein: CASSQWLGQGGNEQYF.

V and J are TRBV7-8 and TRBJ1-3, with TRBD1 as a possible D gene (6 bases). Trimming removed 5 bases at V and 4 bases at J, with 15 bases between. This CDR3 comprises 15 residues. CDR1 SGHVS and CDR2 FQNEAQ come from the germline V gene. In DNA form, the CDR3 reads TGTGCCAGCAGCACGGGGACACCCTCCGGAAACACCATATATTTT. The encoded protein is CASSTGTPSGNTIYF.

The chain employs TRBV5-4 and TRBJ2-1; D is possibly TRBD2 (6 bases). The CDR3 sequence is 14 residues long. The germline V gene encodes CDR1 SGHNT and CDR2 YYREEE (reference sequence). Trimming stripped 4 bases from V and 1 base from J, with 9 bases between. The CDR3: CASSLEGSYNEQFF. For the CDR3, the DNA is TGTGCCAGCAGCCTGGAGGGGTCCTACAATGAGCAGTTCTTC.

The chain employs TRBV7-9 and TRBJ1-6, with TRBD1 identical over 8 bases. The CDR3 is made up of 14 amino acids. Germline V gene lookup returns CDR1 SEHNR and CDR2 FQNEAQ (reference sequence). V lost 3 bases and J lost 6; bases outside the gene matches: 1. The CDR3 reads CASSLGQVNSPLHF. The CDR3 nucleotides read TGTGCCAGCAGCTTGGGACAGGTTAATTCACCCCTCCACTTT.

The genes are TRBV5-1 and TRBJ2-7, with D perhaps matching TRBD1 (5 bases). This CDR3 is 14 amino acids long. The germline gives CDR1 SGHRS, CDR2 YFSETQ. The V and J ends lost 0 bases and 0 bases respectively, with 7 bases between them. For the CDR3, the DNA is TGCGCCAGCAGCTTGGGTCAGGGCTCCTACGAGCAGTACTTC. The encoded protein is CASSLGQGSYEQYF.

In nucleotides, the CDR3 is TGTGCCAGTAGTATTGCGGGACAGGGCCAAGAGACCCAGTACTTC. It encodes CASSIAGQGQETQYF. This chain uses TRBV19 with TRBJ2-5, with 9 positions matching TRBD1. Germline V gene data show CDR1 as LNHDA and CDR2 as SQIVND (reference sequence). This CDR3 has 15 amino acids. V trimming: 3 bases; J trimming: 1 base; junction bases outside the gene matches: 3. Full variable domain (missing parts from reference TRBV19 and TRBJ2-5): DGGITQSPKYLFRKEGQNVTLSCEQNLNHDAMYWYRQDPGQGLRLIYYSQIVNDFQKGDIAEGYSVSREKKESFPLTVTSAQKNPTAFYLCASSIAGQGQETQYFGPGTRLLVL.

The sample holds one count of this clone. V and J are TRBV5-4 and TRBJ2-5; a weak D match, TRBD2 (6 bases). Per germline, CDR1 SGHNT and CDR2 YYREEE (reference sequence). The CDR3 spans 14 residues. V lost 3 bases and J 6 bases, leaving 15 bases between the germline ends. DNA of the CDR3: TGTGCCAGCAGCTCCGGACGGGAGACGAAGACCCAGTACTTC. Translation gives CASSSGRETKTQYF. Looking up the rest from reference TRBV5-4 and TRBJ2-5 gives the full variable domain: ETGVTQSPTHLIKTRGQQVTLRCSSQSGHNTVSWYQQALGQGPQFIFQYYREEENGRGNFPPRFSGLQFPNYSSELNVNALELDDSALYLCASSSGRETKTQYFGPGTRLLVL.

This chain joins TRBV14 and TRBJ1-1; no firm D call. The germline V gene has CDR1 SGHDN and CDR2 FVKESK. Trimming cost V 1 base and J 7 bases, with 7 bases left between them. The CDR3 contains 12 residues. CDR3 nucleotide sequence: TGTGCCAGCAGCCAAGCGGGAGATGAAGCTTTCTTT. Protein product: CASSQAGDEAFF. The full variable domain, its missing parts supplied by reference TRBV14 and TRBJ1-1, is EAGVTQFPSHSVIEKGQTVTLRCDPISGHDNLYWYRRVMGKEIKFLLHFVKESKQDESGMPNNRFLAERTGGTYSTLKVQPAELEDSGVYFCASSQAGDEAFFGQGTRLTVV.

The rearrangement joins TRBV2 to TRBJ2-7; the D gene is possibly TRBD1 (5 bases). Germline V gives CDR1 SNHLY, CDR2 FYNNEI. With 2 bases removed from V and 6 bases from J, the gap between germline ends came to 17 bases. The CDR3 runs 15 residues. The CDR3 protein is CASSEWPRVRGEQYF. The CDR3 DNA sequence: TGTGCCAGCAGTGAATGGCCCAGGGTTCGAGGCGAGCAGTACTTC.

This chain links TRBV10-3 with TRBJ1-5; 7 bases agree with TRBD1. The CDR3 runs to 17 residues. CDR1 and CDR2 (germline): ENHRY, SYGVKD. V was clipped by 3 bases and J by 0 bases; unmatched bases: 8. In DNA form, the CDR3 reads TGTGCCATCAGTGATCGGACAGGTCTAAATAGCAATCAGCCCCAGCATTTT. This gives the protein CAISDRTGLNSNQPQHF.

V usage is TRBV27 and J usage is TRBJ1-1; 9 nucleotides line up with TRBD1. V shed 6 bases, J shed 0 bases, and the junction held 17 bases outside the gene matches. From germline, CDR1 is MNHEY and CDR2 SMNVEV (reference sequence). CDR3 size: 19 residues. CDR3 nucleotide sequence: TGTGCCAGCAGCAAGACAGGGGGTATACAACCCTCCATGAACACTGAAGCTTTCTTT. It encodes CASSKTGGIQPSMNTEAFF.